This entry lists 9 T cell receptor beta chains sequenced from one sample in a study of neurological immune-mediated disorders. As for time point: longitudinal time-point 2. TCRdb re-called the 5' RACE reads with MiXCR, one entry per CDR3 protein. The table has 100,000 or so distinct CDR3 sequences, roughly an eighth seen once. Sequencing used PBMCs. These receptors were obtained from a female donor with HTLV-1-associated myelopathy (HAM/TSP).

This clonotype was observed many times. The chain uses TRBV12-3 or TRBV12-4 and TRBJ1-5, with D unclear. The CDR3 is 14 residues long. Trimming stripped 6 bases from V and 2 bases from J, with 11 bases between. CDR3 residues: CASSTGKGNQPQHF. The CDR3 nucleotides are TGTGCCAGCAGCACCGGTAAGGGCAATCAGCCCCAGCATTTT.

This clonotype was seen only a few times. The V and J genes are TRBV27 and TRBJ2-5, with TRBD2 matching 8 bases. This CDR3 comprises 17 residues. The trim removed 1 base at V and 3 bases at J, leaving 10 bases unmatched. CDR1 and CDR2 from the germline V gene are MNHEY and SMNVEV (reference sequence). CDR3 loop: CASSLLSRAGGKETQYF. CDR3 DNA: TGTGCCAGCAGTTTATTATCCCGGGCGGGGGGAAAAGAGACCCAGTACTTC.

This clonotype was detected many times. V usage is TRBV5-1 and J usage is TRBJ2-2; D uncertain. The V gene lost 3 bases and the J gene lost 5 bases, with 5 bases spanning the gap. This CDR3 comprises 12 residues. Germline loops: CDR1 SGHRS, CDR2 YFSETQ. In DNA, the CDR3 is TGCGCCAGCAGCTGGTCAACCGGGGAGCTGTTTTTT. It yields the protein CASSWSTGELFF.

In regard to this clonotype: A much larger clone differs from this one at a single base, so this may be a read error. The rearrangement uses TRBV28 and TRBJ1-5; no clear D. Trimming shortened V by 6 bases and J by 2 bases, and 14 bases separated the two germline ends. Germline V gene sequence: CDR1 MDHEN, CDR2 SYDVKM. This CDR3 is 15 amino acids long. The CDR3 bases are TGTGCCAGCAGGTTTGGGGATAATCGCAATCAGCCCCAGCATTTT. Amino acids: CASRFGDNRNQPQHF.

Points on this clonotype: Relative to the germline gene, one junction end is altered; a read error may explain this. The chain combines TRBV9 with TRBJ1-5; D is perhaps TRBD1 (5 bases). CDR1 SGDLS and CDR2 YYNGEE come from the germline V gene. The CDR3 runs to 15 residues. The CDR3 DNA reads as TGTGCCAACAGCGTAGGCAGGGATGGCAATCAGCCCCAGCATTTT. Protein: CANSVGRDGNQPQHF.

This clonotype was detected ten times or more. The chain links TRBV12-3 or TRBV12-4 to TRBJ2-3; unclear D gene. The ends were cut back, 6 bases at V and 5 bases at J, with 12 bases in the middle. The CDR3 has 13 residues. CDR3 DNA sequence: TGTGCCAGCAGAGCCGGCCACAAAGATACGCAGTATTTT. Protein: CASRAGHKDTQYF.

The J gene is TRBJ1-5, the V gene TRBV20-1, with D maybe TRBD1 (5 bases). Germline CDR1 DFQATT, CDR2 SNEGSKA (reference sequence). The CDR3 consists of 14 residues. Trimming stripped 7 bases from V and 1 base from J, with 14 bases between. The DNA of the CDR3 is TGCAGTGTCAGGGTTCGGGGAAGCAATCAGCCCCAGCATTTT. This encodes CSVRVRGSNQPQHF.

This clonotype was picked up many times. The J gene is TRBJ1-5, the V gene TRBV29-1; no clear D. The CDR3 is made up of 15 amino acids. The V end was cut by 4 bases, the J end by 6 bases, with 19 bases between. Germline V gene data show CDR1 as SQVTM and CDR2 as ANQGSEA. The CDR3 DNA reads as TGCAGCGTTGGATTGGACGGAGAATTCGGTCAGCCCCAGCATTTT. Translation: CSVGLDGEFGQPQHF.

This clonotype was counted many times. CDR3 coding DNA: TGTGCCAGCAGCCATACTAGCGGGGGGGAAAATGAGCAGTTCTTC. This translates into CASSHTSGGENEQFF. The chain joins TRBV28 to TRBJ2-1; TRBD2 aligns across 13 bases. Germline values: CDR1 MDHEN, CDR2 SYDVKM. The CDR3 contains 15 residues. V trimming: 6 bases; J trimming: 7 bases; junction bases outside the gene matches: 6.